The clone carrying this TCR beta chain came up many times. Arm-PCR of CDR3 regions and iRepertoire HTBI primers were the basis on which TCR beta libraries were built. TCRdb fed the multiplex PCR reads into MiXCR, producing one record per CDR3 protein. The sample shows 400,000 to 500,000 distinct CDR3 sequences, 13% to 15% of them seen only once. These data are taken from a study of regulatory T cells in long-lasting Graves disease. The CDR3 is made up of 15 amino acids. V was pared by 4 bases and J by 5 bases, with 17 bases between. Looked up from germline, CDR1 is MNHEY and CDR2 is SVGAGI. Time point here: newly diagnosed GD, antithyroid drugs for less than 3 months. PBMC RNA was the source of the TCR library. The sample also formed part of further work on T cells in Graves' hyperthyroidism and ophthalmopathy.

The specimen was peripheral blood mononuclear cells (PBMCs), collected at new diagnosis, from a patient treated with antithyroid drugs. The V call is TRBV6-5, the J call TRBJ1-1; perhaps TRBD1 as D (5 bases). The sequence derives from a woman aged 50 to 60 with Graves disease. The CDR3 nucleotides are TGTGCCAGCAGTTCTCACGGGACGGCAAAGACTGAAGCTTTCTTT. Amino acids: CASSSHGTAKTEAFF.